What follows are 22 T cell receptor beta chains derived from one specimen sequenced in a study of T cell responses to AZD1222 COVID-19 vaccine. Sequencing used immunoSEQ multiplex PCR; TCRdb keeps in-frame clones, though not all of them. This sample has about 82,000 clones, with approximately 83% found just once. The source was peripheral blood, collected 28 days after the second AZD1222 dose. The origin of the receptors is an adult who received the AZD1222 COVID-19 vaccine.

In DNA, the CDR3 is TGCGCCAGCAGCTTGGGGACTACCCGCTCCTACGAGCAGTACTTC. It translates to CASSLGTTRSYEQYF. The J gene is TRBJ2-7, the V gene TRBV5-1, with D tentatively TRBD2 (6 bases). V was pared by 0 bases and J by 0 bases, with 10 bases between. CDR1 and CDR2 from the germline V gene are SGHRS and YFSETQ. This CDR3 has 15 residues.

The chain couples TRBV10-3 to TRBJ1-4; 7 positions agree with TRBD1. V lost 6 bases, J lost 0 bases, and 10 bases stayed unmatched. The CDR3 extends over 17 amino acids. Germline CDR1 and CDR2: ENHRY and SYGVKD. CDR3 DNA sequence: TGTGCCATCAGCCAAGGGGGCGAACTCGCAACTAATGAAAAACTGTTTTTT. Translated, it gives CAISQGGELATNEKLFF.

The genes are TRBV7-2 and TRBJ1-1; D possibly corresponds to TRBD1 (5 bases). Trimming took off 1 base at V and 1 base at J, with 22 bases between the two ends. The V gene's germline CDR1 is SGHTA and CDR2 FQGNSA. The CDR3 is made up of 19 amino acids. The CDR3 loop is CASSLVRIGPGGRNTEAFF. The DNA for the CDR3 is TGTGCCAGCAGCTTAGTGAGAATCGGACCGGGGGGAAGGAACACTGAAGCTTTCTTT.

CDR3 DNA: TGTGCCAGCAGCCCCGCCACGGGGGCCCAGTACTTC. It codes for CASSPATGAQYF. The V and J genes are TRBV12-3 or TRBV12-4 and TRBJ2-5, with D perhaps TRBD2 (6 bases). Trimming removed 6 bases at V and 9 bases at J, with 14 bases between. CDR3 length equals 12 residues.

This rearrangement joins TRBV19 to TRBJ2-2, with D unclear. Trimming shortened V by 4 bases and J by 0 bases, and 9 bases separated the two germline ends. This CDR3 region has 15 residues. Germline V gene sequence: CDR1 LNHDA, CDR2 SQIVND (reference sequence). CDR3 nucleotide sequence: TGTGCCAGTAGTAGTGGGCCTACGAACACCGGGGAGCTGTTTTTT. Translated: CASSSGPTNTGELFF.

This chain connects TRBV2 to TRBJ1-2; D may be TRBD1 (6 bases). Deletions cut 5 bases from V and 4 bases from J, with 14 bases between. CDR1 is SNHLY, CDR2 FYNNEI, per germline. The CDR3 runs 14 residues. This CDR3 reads CASSPRGDGYGYTF. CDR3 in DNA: TGTGCCAGCAGTCCGAGGGGGGATGGCTATGGCTACACCTTC.

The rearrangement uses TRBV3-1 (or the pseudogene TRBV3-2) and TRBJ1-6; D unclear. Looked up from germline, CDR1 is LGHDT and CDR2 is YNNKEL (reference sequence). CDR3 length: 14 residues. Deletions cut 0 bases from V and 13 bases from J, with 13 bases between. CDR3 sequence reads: CASSQDADSGPLHF. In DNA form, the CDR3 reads TGTGCCAGCAGCCAAGATGCGGACTCAGGTCCCCTCCACTTT.

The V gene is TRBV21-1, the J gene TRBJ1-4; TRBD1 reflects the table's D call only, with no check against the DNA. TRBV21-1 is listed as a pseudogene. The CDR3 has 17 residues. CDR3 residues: CASTQGGMGQGIEKLFF. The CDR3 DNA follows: TGTGCCAGCACCCAAGGGGGGATGGGACAGGGGATTGAAAAACTGTTTTTT.

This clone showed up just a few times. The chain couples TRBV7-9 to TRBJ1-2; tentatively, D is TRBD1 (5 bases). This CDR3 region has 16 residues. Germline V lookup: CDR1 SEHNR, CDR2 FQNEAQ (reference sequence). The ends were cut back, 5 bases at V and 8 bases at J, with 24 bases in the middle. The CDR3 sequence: CASSGWYTPGIGGYTF. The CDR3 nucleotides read TGTGCCAGCAGCGGATGGTACACTCCAGGGATCGGGGGCTACACCTTC.

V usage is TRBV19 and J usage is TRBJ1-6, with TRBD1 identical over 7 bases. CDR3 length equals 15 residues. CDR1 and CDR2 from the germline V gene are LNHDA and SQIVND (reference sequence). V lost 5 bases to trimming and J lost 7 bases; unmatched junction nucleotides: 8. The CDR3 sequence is CASSATGMNNSPLHF. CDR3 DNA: TGTGCCAGTAGTGCGACAGGGATGAACAATTCACCCCTCCACTTT.

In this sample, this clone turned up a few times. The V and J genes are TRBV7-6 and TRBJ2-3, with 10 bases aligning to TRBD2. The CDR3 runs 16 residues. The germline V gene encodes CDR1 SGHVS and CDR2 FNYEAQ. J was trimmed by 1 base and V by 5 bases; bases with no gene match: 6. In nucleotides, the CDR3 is TGTGCCAGCAGCCCCTTCAGCGGGAGGGGCACAGATACGCAGTATTTT. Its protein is CASSPFSGRGTDTQYF.

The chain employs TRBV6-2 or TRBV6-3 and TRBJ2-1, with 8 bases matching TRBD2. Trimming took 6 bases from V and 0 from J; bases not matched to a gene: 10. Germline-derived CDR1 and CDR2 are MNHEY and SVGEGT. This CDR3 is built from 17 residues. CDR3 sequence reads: CASSLILAASSYNEQFF. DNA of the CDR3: TGTGCCAGCAGCCTTATACTAGCGGCCAGCTCCTACAATGAGCAGTTCTTC.

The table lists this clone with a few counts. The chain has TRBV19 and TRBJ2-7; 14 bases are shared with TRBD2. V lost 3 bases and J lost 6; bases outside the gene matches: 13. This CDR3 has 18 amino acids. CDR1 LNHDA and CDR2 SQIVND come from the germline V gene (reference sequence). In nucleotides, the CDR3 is TGTGCCAGTAGTATTTTAACCCTTGGGACTAGCGGGAGTACCGAGCAGTACTTC. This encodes CASSILTLGTSGSTEQYF.

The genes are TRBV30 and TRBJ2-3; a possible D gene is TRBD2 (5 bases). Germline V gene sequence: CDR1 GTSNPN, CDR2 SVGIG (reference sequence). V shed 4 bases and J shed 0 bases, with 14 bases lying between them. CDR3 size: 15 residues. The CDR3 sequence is CAWMGWRASTDTQYF. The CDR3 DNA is TGTGCCTGGATGGGATGGCGGGCTAGCACAGATACGCAGTATTTT.

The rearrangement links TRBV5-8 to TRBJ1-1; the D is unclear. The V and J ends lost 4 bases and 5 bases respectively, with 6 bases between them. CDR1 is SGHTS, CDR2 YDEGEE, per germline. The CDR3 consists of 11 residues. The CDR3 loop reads CASSVYTEAFF. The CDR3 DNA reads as TGTGCCAGCAGCGTCTATACTGAAGCTTTCTTT.

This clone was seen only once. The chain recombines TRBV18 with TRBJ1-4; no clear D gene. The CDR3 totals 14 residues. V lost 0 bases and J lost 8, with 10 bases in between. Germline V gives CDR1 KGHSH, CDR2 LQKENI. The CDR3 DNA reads TGTGCCAGCTCACCACCCCCCGTTGGGGAAAAACTGTTTTTT. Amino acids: CASSPPPVGEKLFF.

The CDR3 bases are TGTGCCAGCAGTCCTCCTTCCAATTGGGAGCAGTACTTC. Translating gives CASSPPSNWEQYF. This chain connects TRBV28 to TRBJ2-7, with D unresolved. The CDR3 totals 13 residues. Trimming left V 5 bases short and J 7 bases short, with 15 bases between. Germline loops: CDR1 MDHEN, CDR2 SYDVKM.

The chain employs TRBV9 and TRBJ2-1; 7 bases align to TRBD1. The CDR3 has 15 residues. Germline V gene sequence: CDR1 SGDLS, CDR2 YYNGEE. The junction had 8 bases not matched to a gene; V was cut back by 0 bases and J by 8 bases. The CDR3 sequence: CASSVAHRTGDEQFF. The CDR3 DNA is TGTGCCAGCAGCGTAGCTCATAGGACAGGAGATGAGCAGTTCTTC.

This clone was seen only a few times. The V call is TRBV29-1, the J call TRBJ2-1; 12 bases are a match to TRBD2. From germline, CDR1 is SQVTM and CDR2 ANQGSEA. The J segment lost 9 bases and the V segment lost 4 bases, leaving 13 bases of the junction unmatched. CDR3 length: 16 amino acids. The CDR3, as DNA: TGCAGCGTTGTAGTCGGACTAGCGGGAACGAGCGGTGAGCAGTTCTTC. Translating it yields CSVVVGLAGTSGEQFF.

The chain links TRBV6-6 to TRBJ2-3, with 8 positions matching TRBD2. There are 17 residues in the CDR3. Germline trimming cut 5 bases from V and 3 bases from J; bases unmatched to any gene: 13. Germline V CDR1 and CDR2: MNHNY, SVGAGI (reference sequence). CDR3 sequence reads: CASSPRSSGLSTDTQYF. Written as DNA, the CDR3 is TGTGCCAGCAGTCCCCGGTCTAGCGGGTTATCGACAGATACGCAGTATTTT.

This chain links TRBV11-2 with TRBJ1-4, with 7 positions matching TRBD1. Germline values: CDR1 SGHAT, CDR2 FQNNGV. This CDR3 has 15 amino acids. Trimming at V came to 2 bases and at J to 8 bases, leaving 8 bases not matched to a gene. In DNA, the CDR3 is TGTGCCAGCAGCTTAACGTCAGGGGGGGGCGAAAAACTGTTTTTT. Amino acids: CASSLTSGGGEKLFF.

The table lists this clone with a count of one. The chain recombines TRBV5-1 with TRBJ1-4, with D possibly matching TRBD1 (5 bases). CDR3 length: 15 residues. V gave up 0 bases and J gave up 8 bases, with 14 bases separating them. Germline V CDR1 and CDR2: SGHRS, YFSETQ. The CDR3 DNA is TGCGCCAGCAGCTTGGCCGGGGGGTCAGGGGAAAAACTGTTTTTT. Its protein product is CASSLAGGSGEKLFF.